This T cell receptor (beta chain) was documented in a study of CXCR3-negative and CXCR3-positive naive CD8 T cells. Study-level findings and limits: Both naive subsets carried similar amounts of surface CD5, so TCR strength was inferred from TRB CDR3 properties. Naive cells with CXCR3 showed TRB CDR3s that were more hydrophobic than those in CXCR3-negative naive cells. Naive cells, whether CXCR3-negative or CXCR3-positive, had similar TRBV-TRBJ usage, while memory cells differed.

Naive CD8+ T cells were CD45RO-CCR7+CD27+CD95-. Libraries were UMI-labeled 5' RACE TRB cDNA. Using the 5' RACE reads, TCRdb records one entry per CDR3 protein without DNA. Its clone listing holds about 81,000 distinct CDR3 sequences. The CDR3 is made up of 14 amino acids. CDR1 is SQVTM, CDR2 ANQGSEA, per germline. Concerning this clonotype itself: Antigen: not known.

The chain is built from TRBV29-1 and TRBJ2-2. The source material was naive CXCR3- CD8+ T cells from blood. Documented subset: CD45RO-CCR7+CD27+CD95- naive CD8+ T cells lacking CXCR3 (TNR3-). This TCR was recovered from a human donor in good health. Some clones in this sample may be carry-over from other donors' samples. The CDR3 region is CSVELPANTGELFF.